This T cell receptor (beta chain) was retrieved from a study of blood T cell repertoires in COVID-19. Study details: Samples of COVID-19 (acute and convalescent) were obtained from the United States, Italy and Spain. T cells, B-cell-depleted T cells, or PBMCs supplied cDNA or gDNA.

Per the study methods: Amplification from reference gene primers served as the basis for estimated nucleated cell counts. Generated by immunoSEQ multiplex PCR, the TCRdb table keeps only in-frame clones and is missing some. V and J calls and clone size are given by that table; D and trimming were obtained from the DNA. The table lists tens of thousands of clones, 75% to 80% of them singletons, with 25% to 35% in the top ten. This CDR3 contains 16 residues. CDR1 and CDR2 from the germline V gene are MNHNS and SASEGT. Losses at the gene ends were 1 base for V and 5 bases for J; bases not matched to a gene: 7.

The rearrangement joins TRBV6-1 to TRBJ2-1; 8 bases are a match to TRBD1. This sequence originates from a woman between 65 and 79 years old with acute or convalescent COVID-19. The sequencing input was peripheral blood. CDR3 sequence reads: CASSEVRADRDNEQFF. In DNA, the CDR3 is TGTGCCAGCAGTGAAGTGCGAGCGGACAGGGACAATGAGCAGTTCTTC.